The rows below give T cell receptor beta chains drawn from one sample of a study of OX40 agonist ivuxolimab in advanced cancers. Some clones are missing from TCRdb's copy, which holds only in-frame ones; the method was immunoSEQ multiplex PCR. The table lists 75,000 or so clones, approximately 84% of them singletons. The starting material was CD4+ or CD8+ T cells sorted from blood, obtained in a trial of the OX40 agonist ivuxolimab. These receptors all come from an adult with an advanced solid tumor such as melanoma, head and neck, liver or kidney cancer. The conserved cysteine and the conserved F or W are not part of the CDR3 here.

TRBV5-1	TRBJ1-2	ASSQGQAYGYT
TRBV11-1	TRBJ1-2	ASSRGIYGYT
TRBV27	TRBJ2-1	ASSLTIPSGVNEQF
TRBV7-9	TRBJ1-2	ASSALTTGTLFYGYT
TRBV7-8	TRBJ1-2	ASSLETGQGAGGYT
TRBV11-2	TRBJ1-1	ASSRTALNTEAF
TRBV7-8	TRBJ1-6	ASSLGVNSPLH
TRBV7-2	TRBJ2-1	ASSPGTSGYNEQF
TRBV29-1	TRBJ2-7	SVEDGGQGAYEQY
TRBV28	TRBJ1-2	ASSRGGTLSGYT
TRBV6-1	TRBJ2-7	ASSEAYTGTSGEQY
TRBV18	TRBJ2-7	ASSQPGQGSYEQY
TRBV7-2	TRBJ1-1	ASTFSVNTEAF
TRBV9	TRBJ1-2	ASSVAPGRGYYGYT
TRBV6-6	TRBJ1-5	ASITGQGKWPQH
TRBV5-1	TRBJ2-1	ASSPAGTRGYNEQF
TRBV7-2	TRBJ2-7	ASSLASGMNEQY
TRBV5-6	TRBJ2-2	ASSLRDNRPTGELF
TRBV5-1	TRBJ2-7	ASSLASAEQY
TRBV5-1	TRBJ2-2	ASSSASSTGELF
TRBV4-3	TRBJ2-7	ASSQDNRDFYEQY
TRBV4-2	TRBJ1-2	ASSRQGANYGYT
TRBV6-5	TRBJ2-7	ASRTTSGEQY
TRBV4-1	TRBJ2-5	ASSQRSGGATQY
TRBV30	TRBJ1-5	AWSPGLGNQPQH
TRBV20-1	TRBJ2-7	SAADGYEQY
TRBV30	TRBJ1-6	AWSNPGARVSPLH
TRBV7-3	TRBJ1-5	ASSLTPNQPQH